The subject of this entry is one TCR beta chain. These data belong to a study of blood T cell repertoires in COVID-19. Repertoires were generated with immunoSEQ multiplex PCR, while TCRdb's copy carries only in-frame clones and drops some. The table lists around 200,000 clones, 85% to 90% of them singletons. V was clipped by 8 bases and J by 4 bases, with 18 bases between them. The CDR3 length is 15 residues. Germline assignment: CDR1 LNHDA and CDR2 SQIVND (reference sequence). This sequence joins TRBV19 and TRBJ1-5; TRBD1 might be the D (6 bases). The source of this sequence is a man aged 25 to 45 who had recovered from COVID-19. The sequenced sample consisted of PBMCs or T cells enriched from blood (not recorded which). The CDR3: CASSGPDRLNQPQHF. The CDR3 bases are TGTGCCAGTTCCGGCCCGGACAGACTGAATCAGCCCCAGCATTTT.